This entry describes one T cell receptor beta chain. Its antigen is unidentified. CDR1 is SGDLS, CDR2 YYNGEE, per germline. V dropped 6 bases and J dropped 7; count of bases not matched to a gene: 5. The CDR3 has 14 residues. It was genomic DNA that served as the template for profiling TCR beta VDJ and CDR3. Each CDR3 protein is one row after TCRdb ran MiXCR on the reads. In the table there are around 250,000 distinct CDR3 sequences, 55% to 60% of which are singletons. These data belong to a study of CD8+CD57+ T cells in acquired aplastic anemia. Study information: Sorted CD4+ and CD8+ cells yielded DNA averaging around 3.5 ug.

Study findings and constraints: Significance was not reached for CD8+ Simpson's diversity between patients and controls. Patients and controls shared 25 to 35 CD8+ CDR3 sequences, highly expressed in patients.

This chain connects TRBV9 to TRBJ2-1; TRBD2 aligns across 12 bases. The clonotype was recovered from a human donor with severe aplastic anemia or a healthy control (not recorded which). The sequenced sample was sorted CD4+, CD8+, or CD8+CD57+ T cells (not recorded which) from PBMCs. The CDR3 reads CASNRLAGVNEQFF. The DNA of the CDR3 is TGTGCCAGCAACAGACTAGCGGGAGTGAATGAGCAGTTCTTC.